A selection of T cell receptor beta chains follows, all from one sample in a study of blood T cells in healthy people across ages. TCRdb itself ran the 5' RACE reads through MiXCR, one entry per CDR3 protein. This table has about 1.8 million distinct CDR3 sequences, 40% to 55% appearing once. Sequencing used blood. These receptors came from a middle-aged woman in good health. Each CDR3 is given with its conserved first and last residue. A D gene is named only where the DNA matches it firmly. The size of a clone is reported for some rows only, either as once, few or many, or as a class for expanded clones.

d_call: TRBD1; j_call: TRBJ1-6; clone_size: .; v_call: TRBV5-1; cdr3_aa: CASSERATQGARSPLHF; cdr3_nt: TGCGCCAGCAGCGAGAGGGCCACACAGGGGGCGCGTTCACCCCTCCACTTT
d_call: .; j_call: TRBJ2-3; clone_size: .; v_call: TRBV20-1; cdr3_aa: CSARDTSVQPGATDTQYF; cdr3_nt: TGCAGTGCTAGAGATACGTCAGTTCAGCCAGGGGCCACAGATACGCAGTATTTT
d_call: .; j_call: TRBJ1-2; clone_size: .; v_call: TRBV7-9; cdr3_aa: CASSLAGDLYGYTF; cdr3_nt: TGTGCCAGCAGCTTGGCCGGGGATCTTTATGGCTACACCTTC
d_call: .; j_call: TRBJ1-4; clone_size: .; v_call: TRBV6-1; cdr3_aa: CASSEEITGSRREKLFF; cdr3_nt: TGTGCCAGCAGTGAAGAAATCACAGGGTCCCGGCGTGAAAAACTGTTTTTT
d_call: .; j_call: TRBJ2-1; clone_size: few; v_call: TRBV24-1; cdr3_aa: CATSVPRGSSYNEQFF; cdr3_nt: TGTGCCACCAGTGTCCCGAGGGGAAGCTCCTACAATGAGCAGTTCTTC
d_call: TRBD2; j_call: TRBJ2-5; clone_size: .; v_call: TRBV20-1; cdr3_aa: CSASLAGEHQETQYF; cdr3_nt: TGCAGTGCTAGCCTAGCGGGGGAACACCAAGAGACCCAGTACTTC
d_call: .; j_call: TRBJ2-5; clone_size: .; v_call: TRBV4-1; cdr3_aa: CASSPLDTRAQETQYF; cdr3_nt: TGCGCCAGCAGCCCCCTCGACACTAGGGCTCAAGAGACCCAGTACTTC
d_call: TRBD1; j_call: TRBJ1-2; clone_size: .; v_call: TRBV6-2/TRBV6-3; cdr3_aa: CASSYGPPRDSYGYTF; cdr3_nt: TGTGCCAGCAGTTATGGTCCTCCACGGGACAGCTATGGCTACACCTTC
d_call: .; j_call: TRBJ2-1; clone_size: .; v_call: TRBV11-2; cdr3_aa: CASSLDVNEQFF; cdr3_nt: TGTGCCAGCAGCTTAGACGTGAATGAGCAGTTCTTC
d_call: TRBD1; j_call: TRBJ2-1; clone_size: few; v_call: TRBV12-5; cdr3_aa: CASGGQGAYNEQFF; cdr3_nt: TGTGCTAGTGGGGGACAGGGGGCTTACAATGAGCAGTTCTTC
d_call: TRBD1; j_call: TRBJ1-2; clone_size: few; v_call: TRBV12-3/TRBV12-4; cdr3_aa: CASSLMLTTGRYGYTF; cdr3_nt: TGTGCCAGCAGTTTGATGCTGACGACAGGGCGCTATGGCTACACCTTC
d_call: .; j_call: TRBJ2-1; clone_size: few; v_call: TRBV7-2; cdr3_aa: CASSLAQTAYNEQFF; cdr3_nt: TGTGCCAGCAGCTTAGCGCAGACAGCTTACAATGAGCAGTTCTTC
d_call: .; j_call: TRBJ2-4; clone_size: .; v_call: TRBV27; cdr3_aa: CASSFLSSSNIQYF; cdr3_nt: TGTGCCAGCAGTTTCTTGTCTTCCTCAAACATTCAGTACTTC
d_call: .; j_call: TRBJ2-3; clone_size: .; v_call: TRBV5-1; cdr3_aa: CASSFRGHPGGTDTQYF; cdr3_nt: TGCGCCAGCAGCTTCCGGGGACACCCCGGGGGCACAGATACGCAGTATTTT
d_call: TRBD1; j_call: TRBJ2-1; clone_size: .; v_call: TRBV5-1; cdr3_aa: CASSSAPGQSIYNEQFF; cdr3_nt: TGCGCCAGCAGCTCGGCCCCGGGACAGTCGATCTACAATGAGCAGTTCTTC
d_call: TRBD1; j_call: TRBJ1-2; clone_size: .; v_call: TRBV4-1; cdr3_aa: CASSHATGGVRSTF; cdr3_nt: TGCGCCAGCAGCCACGCAACAGGGGGCGTGCGGTCCACCTTC
d_call: .; j_call: TRBJ2-7; clone_size: .; v_call: TRBV15; cdr3_aa: CATSREANSPLTYEQYF; cdr3_nt: TGTGCCACCAGCAGAGAGGCGAACAGCCCGCTAACCTACGAGCAGTACTTC
d_call: TRBD2; j_call: TRBJ2-5; clone_size: .; v_call: TRBV20-1; cdr3_aa: CRAGTSGQETQYF; cdr3_nt: TGCAGAGCGGGGACTAGCGGACAAGAGACCCAGTACTTC
d_call: .; j_call: TRBJ2-1; clone_size: .; v_call: TRBV6-1; cdr3_aa: CASSEGFSSYNEQFF; cdr3_nt: TGTGCCAGCAGTGAGGGGTTTAGCTCCTACAATGAGCAGTTCTTC
d_call: TRBD1; j_call: TRBJ1-2; clone_size: .; v_call: TRBV12-3/TRBV12-4; cdr3_aa: CASSWDPRTGGAWVYGYTF; cdr3_nt: TGTGCCAGCAGTTGGGACCCCCGGACAGGGGGCGCTTGGGTCTATGGCTACACCTTC
d_call: .; j_call: TRBJ1-2; clone_size: .; v_call: TRBV10-3; cdr3_aa: CAISESSDTLVGYTF; cdr3_nt: TGTGCCATCAGTGAGTCTTCGGACACGCTCGTAGGCTACACCTTC
d_call: TRBD1; j_call: TRBJ2-6; clone_size: .; v_call: TRBV7-9; cdr3_aa: CASRRTGGVSGANVLTF; cdr3_nt: TGTGCCAGCAGAAGGACAGGGGGTGTCTCTGGGGCCAACGTCCTGACTTTC
d_call: .; j_call: TRBJ1-2; clone_size: few; v_call: TRBV6-1; cdr3_aa: CASSEAEIDSYGYTF; cdr3_nt: TGTGCCAGCAGTGAAGCGGAGATCGATTCTTATGGCTACACCTTC